This is a list of T cell receptor beta chains from one sample in a study of cytomegalovirus exposure and HLA in healthy donors. Here immunoSEQ multiplex PCR was the method, and the copy in TCRdb shows in-frame clones only, minus some. The sample holds some 180,000 clones, around 77% seen once. Specimen: PBMCs. The receptor set was obtained from a woman aged 30 to 39 in good health and CMV-seronegative. Both conserved end residues are part of each CDR3. Fields, in order: J gene, clone size, V gene, D gene, CDR3 DNA, CDR3 protein. The D gene is left open where the match is weak. Size is omitted from some rows. Given values are once, few, many or a class for expanded clones.

>TRBJ1-1|once|TRBV6-5|.
TGTGCCAGCAGTTACTCAGTCGTGGGGGGTGCTGAAGCTTTCTTT
CASSYSVVGGAEAFF
>TRBJ2-7|.|TRBV15|.
TGTGCCACCAGCAGAGGGGCTGAGGGGGAGTTCTACGAGCAGTACTTC
CATSRGAEGEFYEQYF
>TRBJ1-2|few|TRBV10-3|TRBD1
TGTGCCATCAGTGACCCCCAGGGGGCAACCCCTAACTATGGCTACACCTTC
CAISDPQGATPNYGYTF
>TRBJ1-1|.|TRBV27|TRBD1
TGTGCCAGCAGGAGGGGACAGGGCTGGACTGAAGCTTTCTTT
CASRRGQGWTEAFF
>TRBJ1-4|.|TRBV6-5|.
TGTGCCAGCAGTTACTCGAGGGCAGCCAGGAATCAAAAACTGTTTTTT
CASSYSRAARNQKLFF
>TRBJ2-1|.|TRBV9|.
TGTGCCAGCAGCGTAGATAGCGGAGGCTCCTACAATGAGCAGTTCTTC
CASSVDSGGSYNEQFF
>TRBJ2-1|.|TRBV5-1|TRBD2
TGCGCCAGCAGCTTGTTGGGGACTAACAATGAGCAGTTCTTC
CASSLLGTNNEQFF
>TRBJ2-7|.|TRBV6-6|.
TGTGCCAGCAGTCTGAGGAGCTCCTACGAGCAGTACTTC
CASSLRSSYEQYF
>TRBJ2-1|once|TRBV5-1|TRBD2
TGCGCCAGCAGCCCGTCTAGCGGGGGTAACAATGAGCAGTTCTTC
CASSPSSGGNNEQFF
>TRBJ2-2|.|TRBV30|.
TGTGCCCTGGTTCAGGGAATCGGGGAGCTGTTTTTT
CALVQGIGELFF
>TRBJ2-1|.|TRBV2|.
TGTGCCAGCACTCCCCAGTTCTTC
CASTPQFF
>TRBJ2-7|.|TRBV30|.
TGTGCCTGGAGCCCCCTCGACAGTGTCGAGCAGTACTTC
CAWSPLDSVEQYF
>TRBJ1-2|once|TRBV7-9|TRBD1
TGTGCCAGCAGCTTAACAGGGGGCGGATATGGCTACACCTTC
CASSLTGGGYGYTF
>TRBJ1-5|.|TRBV2|TRBD1
TGTGCCAGCAGTAGGGACAGTTTGGTGGCCCAGCATTTT
CASSRDSLVAQHF
>TRBJ2-1|.|TRBV7-2|TRBD2
TGTGCCAGCAGCAAAGGACGAGCGGGAGTTTATGAGCAGTTCTTC
CASSKGRAGVYEQFF
>TRBJ2-5|.|TRBV4-2|.
TGTGCCAGCAGCCAAAAACAGGGAACGGAGACCCAGTACTTC
CASSQKQGTETQYF
>TRBJ2-1|.|TRBV11-2|.
TGTGCCGGGAGGGGGGGATCAATCCACAATGAGCAGTTCTTC
CAGRGGSIHNEQFF
>TRBJ1-2|few|TRBV10-1|.
TGCGCCAGCAGTGAGAAGGACAGCTCCTGGTATGGCTACACCTTC
CASSEKDSSWYGYTF
>TRBJ2-2|few|TRBV7-3|.
TGTGCCAGCAGCTCACAGGGCTTGTTCACCGGGGAGCTGTTTTTT
CASSSQGLFTGELFF
>TRBJ2-7|.|TRBV4-1|.
TGCGCCAGCAGCCAGCCGCCCCGGGGAGTGGGCGAGCAGTACTTC
CASSQPPRGVGEQYF
>TRBJ2-3|many|TRBV12-2|.
TGTGCAAGTCGCTTAGCGGGGGACAGGACGAGCACAGATACGCAGTATTTT
CASRLAGDRTSTDTQYF
>TRBJ1-1|.|TRBV5-4|TRBD1
TGTGCCAGCAGGTTACCGGGACAGGGATACACTGAAGCTTTCTTT
CASRLPGQGYTEAFF
>TRBJ2-3|.|TRBV11-3|TRBD2
TGTGCCAGCAGTCCACTAGCGGGGGGATACACAGATACGCAGTATTTT
CASSPLAGGYTDTQYF
>TRBJ2-7|.|TRBV6-5|.
TGTGCCAGCAGCTTAACACGACACTACGAGCAGTACTTC
CASSLTRHYEQYF
>TRBJ1-6|few|TRBV2|.
TGTGCCAGCAGCGACAGTATACAGAATTCACCCCTCCACTTT
CASSDSIQNSPLHF
>TRBJ2-7|.|TRBV7-9|.
TGTGCCAGCAGCTTAGGCAGGCAGGCCGGCTCCTACGAGCAGTACTTC
CASSLGRQAGSYEQYF
>TRBJ1-2|.|TRBV28|TRBD1
TGTGCCAGCAGCAACTACAGGGGAAACTATGGCTACACCTTC
CASSNYRGNYGYTF
>TRBJ1-1|few|TRBV5-6|TRBD1
TGTGCCAGCAGCTTGTGGGACAGGCGAGTGAACACTGAAGCTTTCTTT
CASSLWDRRVNTEAFF
>TRBJ2-1|.|TRBV5-1|.
TGCGCCAGCAGCTGGCCGGACAGCTACAATGAGCAGTTCTTC
CASSWPDSYNEQFF
>TRBJ2-7|.|TRBV21-1|.
TGTGCCAGCAGCAACCCCCATAGCGGGGTCGAGCAGTACTTC
CASSNPHSGVEQYF
>TRBJ1-5|.|TRBV5-1|TRBD1
TGCGCCAGCAGCTTGGCCGGAGGGGGCGGCCAGCCCCAGCATTTT
CASSLAGGGGQPQHF
>TRBJ2-6|.|TRBV5-1|.
TGCGCCAGCAGCTTTGACAGGTTAAACTCTGGGGCCAACGTCCTGACTTTC
CASSFDRLNSGANVLTF
>TRBJ1-3|.|TRBV7-9|.
TGTGCCAGCAGCTTACTCTCTGGAAACACCATATATTTT
CASSLLSGNTIYF
>TRBJ1-6|.|TRBV4-1|.
TGCGCCAGCAGCCAAACGGGGGGCGCGCCTAATTCACCCCTCCACTTT
CASSQTGGAPNSPLHF
>TRBJ1-5|.|TRBV19|TRBD1
TGTGCCAGTAGTGTCCGGGACAGTATGTTTCAGCCCCAGCATTTT
CASSVRDSMFQPQHF
>TRBJ1-6|.|TRBV5-5|TRBD1
TGTGCCAGCAGCGGGCGGCAGGGGGGCTCACCCCTCCACTTT
CASSGRQGGSPLHF
>TRBJ1-3|.|TRBV4-2|TRBD1
TGTGCCAGCAGTCAACAGACGGGACAGGGGGCTGGAAACACCATATATTTT
CASSQQTGQGAGNTIYF
>TRBJ2-5|.|TRBV5-1|.
TGCGCCAGCAGCTTGGGGCGACTGCAAGAGACCCAGTACTTC
CASSLGRLQETQYF
>TRBJ2-1|.|TRBV27|TRBD1
TGTGCCAGCAGTTTGGATCGGGACAGTTACAATGAGCAGTTCTTC
CASSLDRDSYNEQFF
>TRBJ2-7|.|TRBV11-2|TRBD2
TGTGCCAGTAGCGTTCGACTAGCGGGAGTCAGCGAGCAGTACTTC
CASSVRLAGVSEQYF
>TRBJ2-7|.|TRBV2|.
TGTGCCAACCGCATGGGTGGAGGGTTATACGAGCAGTACTTC
CANRMGGGLYEQYF
>TRBJ2-3|.|TRBV29-1|.
TGCAGCGTTGCCTTCGGAGCAGATACGCAGTATTTT
CSVAFGADTQYF
>TRBJ1-2|.|TRBV5-5|.
TGTGCCAGCAGCTTCGGTCCGTACCTTAACTATGGCTACACCTTC
CASSFGPYLNYGYTF
>TRBJ2-1|.|TRBV7-9|.
TGTGCCAGCAGCTTAGAGTCCTCCCGGGATGAGCAGTTCTTC
CASSLESSRDEQFF
>TRBJ2-7|.|TRBV7-9|TRBD1
TGTGCCAGCAGCTTTGGACAGGGTGGGTACGAGCAGTACTTC
CASSFGQGGYEQYF
>TRBJ1-2|.|TRBV6-6|TRBD1
TGTGCCAGCAGTCTCGGACAGGGGAATGGTGGCTACACCTTC
CASSLGQGNGGYTF
>TRBJ2-2|.|TRBV7-9|TRBD2
TGTGCCGCTGGCCGGGGGGGCACCGGGGAGCTGTTTTTT
CAAGRGGTGELFF
>TRBJ1-4|once|TRBV9|.
TGTGCCAGCAGCGTAGGGGGGCAGACTAATGAAAAACTGTTTTTT
CASSVGGQTNEKLFF
>TRBJ2-1|.|TRBV28|TRBD2
TGTGCGAGCGGGAGGGATTTGTACAATGAGCAGTTCTTC
CASGRDLYNEQFF
>TRBJ1-1|.|TRBV27|.
TGTGCCAGCAGACTCAGGGGACCGAACACTGAAGCTTTCTTT
CASRLRGPNTEAFF
>TRBJ1-6|.|TRBV28|TRBD1
TGTGCCAGCAGTTGGGGTGACAGGGAACTTTCACCCCTCCACTTT
CASSWGDRELSPLHF